One sample yielded the 5 T cell receptor beta chains listed below, sequenced in a study of T cell responses to AZD1222 COVID-19 vaccine. Sequenced by immunoSEQ multiplex PCR; TCRdb stores in-frame clones only, minus some. The repertoire holds approximately 190,000 clones, with roughly 92% as singletons. Sequences were derived from peripheral blood, sampled 28 days after the second AZD1222 dose. Every receptor here comes from an adult who received the AZD1222 COVID-19 vaccine.

V gene TRBV5-6 combines with J gene TRBJ1-3; D call uncertain. The V and J ends lost 5 bases and 5 bases respectively, with 8 bases between them. Germline CDR1 and CDR2: SGHDT and YYEEEE. This CDR3 has 12 amino acids. This CDR3 reads CASSLTRNTIYF. Here the CDR3 DNA reads TGTGCCAGCAGTCTGACCAGAAACACCATATATTTT.

The chain links TRBV4-3 to TRBJ1-1; 9 bases line up with TRBD1. J was trimmed by 4 bases and V by 4 bases; bases with no gene match: 13. There are 17 residues in the CDR3. Per germline, CDR1 LGHNA and CDR2 YSLEER. The CDR3 nucleotides are TGCGCCAGCAGCCGACACAGGGGGCGAGATTTTGGCACTGAAGCTTTCTTT. Translation: CASSRHRGRDFGTEAFF.

This clone was counted many times. V and J are TRBV9 and TRBJ1-1; weak D call: TRBD1 (6 bases). Per the germline V gene, CDR1 is SGDLS and CDR2 is YYNGEE. Trimming pared 4 bases from V and 4 bases from J, leaving 14 bases between. This CDR3 has 14 residues. The CDR3 loop reads CASSPPQGRTEAFF. The CDR3 DNA follows: TGTGCCAGCAGCCCCCCCCAGGGGCGCACTGAAGCTTTCTTT. Full variable domain (rest looked up from reference TRBV9 and TRBJ1-1): DSGVTQTPKHLITATGQRVTLRCSPRSGDLSVYWYQQSLDQGLQFLIQYYNGEERAKGNILERFSAQQFPDLHSELNLSSLELGDSALYFCASSPPQGRTEAFFGQGTRLTVV.

This clone was detected once. The rearrangement joins TRBV5-3 to TRBJ2-2, with TRBD2 matching over 7 bases. TRBV5-3 is an open reading frame, and its role is uncertain. This CDR3 is 21 amino acids long. V lost 0 bases, J lost 5 bases, and 22 bases stayed unmatched. This chain's CDR3 is CARSLAHLASGPPCLTGELFF. DNA for the CDR3: TGTGCCAGAAGCTTGGCCCACTTGGCTAGCGGTCCCCCGTGCCTAACCGGGGAGCTGTTTTTT.

The rearrangement joins TRBV6-5 to TRBJ2-1; TRBD2 matches 8 bases. Germline V gene sequence: CDR1 MNHEY, CDR2 SVGAGI. Trimming removed 6 bases from V and 3 bases from J; junction bases left unmatched: 7. The CDR3 runs to 15 residues. The CDR3 spells CASRTLRGGYNEQFF. DNA for the CDR3: TGTGCCAGCAGGACCCTTCGGGGGGGCTACAATGAGCAGTTCTTC.